This entry is about one TCR beta chain. Clones were read by immunoSEQ multiplex PCR, and TCRdb kept only the in-frame ones, dropping some. The sample carries over 55,000 clones, roughly 79% recorded once. This record comes from a study of blood T cell repertoires in COVID-19. The CDR3 sequence is 14 residues long. The germline V and J ends were trimmed by 5 bases and 6 bases, with 18 bases remaining between them. Germline CDR1 reads SGHNT; CDR2 reads YYREEE (reference sequence). Material for sequencing was peripheral blood. The rearrangement links TRBV5-4 to TRBJ2-7; maybe TRBD2 (6 bases). The TCR originated in a human donor in a cohort sampled during active COVID-19. DNA of the CDR3: TGTGCCAGCAGAACCTCCCTGGGGGGAGGCGAGCAGTACTTC. Amino acid sequence: CASRTSLGGGEQYF.